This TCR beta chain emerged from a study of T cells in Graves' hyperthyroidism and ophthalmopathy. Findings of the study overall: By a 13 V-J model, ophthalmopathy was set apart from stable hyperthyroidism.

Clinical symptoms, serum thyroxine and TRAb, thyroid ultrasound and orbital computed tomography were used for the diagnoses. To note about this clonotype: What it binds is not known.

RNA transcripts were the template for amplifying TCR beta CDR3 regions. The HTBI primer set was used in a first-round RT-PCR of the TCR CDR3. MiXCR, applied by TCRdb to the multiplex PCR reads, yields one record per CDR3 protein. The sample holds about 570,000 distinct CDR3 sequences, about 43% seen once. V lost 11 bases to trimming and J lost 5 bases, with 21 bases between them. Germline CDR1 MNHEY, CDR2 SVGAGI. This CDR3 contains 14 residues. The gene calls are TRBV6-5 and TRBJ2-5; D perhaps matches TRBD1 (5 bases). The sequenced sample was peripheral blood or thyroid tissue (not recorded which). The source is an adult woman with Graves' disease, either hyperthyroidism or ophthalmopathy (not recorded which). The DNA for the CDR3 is TGTGCCGCAAGCACAGGCCAGACCTGGGAGACCCAGTACTTC. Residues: CAASTGQTWETQYF.